The T cell receptor beta chain described here comes from a study of shared clonotypes between healthy human individuals. The naive CD8 subset, CD45RO-negative cells positively selected for CCR7, excluded terminally differentiated effector memory CD45RA+ cells. Germline loops: CDR1 SEHNR, CDR2 FQNEAQ (reference sequence). The CDR3 length is 15 residues, termini included. Notes on this clone: Because the CDR3's place on the DNA is in doubt, the DNA is left out and the CDR3 is given as listed by TCRdb.

Sequencing used immunoSEQ multiplex PCR; TCRdb keeps in-frame clones, though not all of them. Of fewer than 800,000 clones listed, just over 90% are singletons. Sequenced material: naive CD8+ T cells sorted from blood. The V gene is TRBV7-9, the J gene TRBJ2-4. The sequence came from a young man in good health. The CDR3 region is CASSFGPGTGELKYF.